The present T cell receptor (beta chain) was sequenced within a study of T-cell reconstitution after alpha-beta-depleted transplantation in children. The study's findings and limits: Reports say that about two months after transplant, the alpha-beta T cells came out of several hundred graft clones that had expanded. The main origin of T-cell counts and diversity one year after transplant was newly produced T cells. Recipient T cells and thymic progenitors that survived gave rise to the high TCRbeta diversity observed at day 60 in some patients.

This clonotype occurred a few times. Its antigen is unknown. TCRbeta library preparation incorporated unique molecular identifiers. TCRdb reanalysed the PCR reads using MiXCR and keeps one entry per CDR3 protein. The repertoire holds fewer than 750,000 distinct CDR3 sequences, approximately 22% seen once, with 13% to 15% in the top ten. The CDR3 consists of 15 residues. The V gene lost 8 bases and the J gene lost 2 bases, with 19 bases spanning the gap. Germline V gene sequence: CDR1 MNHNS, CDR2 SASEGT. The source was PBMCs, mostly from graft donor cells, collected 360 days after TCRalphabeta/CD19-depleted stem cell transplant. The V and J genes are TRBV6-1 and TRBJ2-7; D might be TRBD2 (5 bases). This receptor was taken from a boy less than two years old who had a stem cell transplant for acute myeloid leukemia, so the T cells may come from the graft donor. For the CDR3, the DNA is TGTGCCAGCCTTCGTGCTAGGGAGTATGCCTACGAGCAGTACTTC. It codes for CASLRAREYAYEQYF.